Presented here are 6 T cell receptor beta chains from one specimen sequenced in a study of PD-1 blockade in classical Hodgkin lymphoma. Indicated time point: cycle 4 day 1 (C4D1), after 5 to 7 weeks of nivolumab. Each patient's relapse followed autologous stem cell transplantation, and brentuximab vedotin exposure varied. Produced via immunoSEQ multiplex PCR; TCRdb's table is partial and in-frame only. The profile shows 20,000 to 25,000 clones, less than 75% of them singletons. The sequencing here drew on peripheral blood mononuclear cells (PBMCs), taken before the fourth cycle of nivolumab. All receptors derive from a human donor with classical Hodgkin lymphoma.

This clone appeared a single time. The chain carries TRBV6-5 and TRBJ1-6; no firm D call. V was trimmed by 0 bases and J by 14 bases, leaving 8 bases between them. Germline CDR1 is MNHEY and CDR2 is SVGAGI. This CDR3 comprises 12 residues. The CDR3 DNA is TGTGCCAGCAGTTACTCTTCGGGCACCCTCCACTTT. It encodes CASSYSSGTLHF.

This clone was counted a few times. The CDR3 here is CASSYYPPGNTIYF. The CDR3 DNA sequence: TGTGCCAGCAGTTACTATCCCCCTGGAAACACCATATATTTT. The V and J genes are TRBV6-6 and TRBJ1-3; D gene unclear. V was trimmed by 1 base and J by 2 bases, leaving 6 bases between them. Germline-derived CDR1 and CDR2 are MNHNY and SVGAGI (reference sequence). This CDR3 has 14 residues.

The V and J genes are TRBV7-7 and TRBJ2-5; 13 nucleotides agree with TRBD2. CDR3 size: 15 residues. Trimming took 5 bases from V and 5 from J; bases not matched to a gene: 5. Germline lookup yields CDR1 SSHAT and CDR2 FNYEAQ (reference sequence). The CDR3, as DNA: TGTGCCAGCAGCATGGGGACTAGCGGGAAGGAGACCCAGTACTTC. It is translated as CASSMGTSGKETQYF.

The chain combines TRBV7-3 with TRBJ2-5, with TRBD2 identical over 7 bases. The CDR3 has 14 amino acids. In germline, CDR1 is SGHTA, CDR2 FQGTGA. V trimming: 4 bases; J trimming: 5 bases; junction bases outside the gene matches: 7. DNA for the CDR3: TGTGCCAGCAGCTCGGGCGGGAGTAGGGAGACCCAGTACTTC. This encodes CASSSGGSRETQYF.

The rearrangement links TRBV5-1 to TRBJ1-2; 9 bases agree with TRBD1. Germline loops: CDR1 SGHRS, CDR2 YFSETQ. The trim removed 3 bases at V and 7 bases at J, leaving 10 bases unmatched. There are 15 residues in the CDR3. CDR3 bases: TGCGCCAGCAGCTACTCACCACAGGGGGCGGGTGGCTACACCTTC. It encodes CASSYSPQGAGGYTF.

This chain connects TRBV6-5 to TRBJ1-5; possibly TRBD1 for D (5 bases). CDR1 and CDR2 from the germline V gene are MNHEY and SVGAGI. Trimming stripped 7 bases from V and 1 base from J, with 14 bases between. The CDR3 contains 15 residues. The CDR3: CASKRGGSSNQPQHF. DNA of the CDR3: TGTGCCAGCAAGCGGGGGGGGTCGAGCAATCAGCCCCAGCATTTT.